Presented here are 20 T cell receptor beta chains from one specimen sequenced in a study of OX40 agonist ivuxolimab in advanced cancers. Produced via immunoSEQ multiplex PCR; TCRdb's table is partial and in-frame only. Of approximately 99,000 clones in the sample, 75% to 95% were seen once. This sample comprised CD4+ or CD8+ T cells sorted from blood, obtained in a trial of the OX40 agonist ivuxolimab. These receptor sequences come from an adult with an advanced solid tumor such as melanoma, head and neck, liver or kidney cancer.

The chain combines TRBV9 with TRBJ2-2, with TRBD2 matching 10 bases. V shed 4 bases, J shed 4 bases, and the junction held 7 bases outside the gene matches. From germline, CDR1 is SGDLS and CDR2 YYNGEE. This CDR3 comprises 16 residues. CDR3 sequence reads: CASSHTTSGATGELFF. For the CDR3, the DNA is TGTGCCAGCAGCCATACTACTAGCGGGGCCACCGGGGAGCTGTTTTTT.

This chain connects TRBV5-1 to TRBJ2-2, with TRBD1 matching 8 bases. The CDR3 is 18 residues long. Germline CDR1 SGHRS, CDR2 YFSETQ. The V gene end was trimmed by 5 bases and the J gene end by 6 bases; junction bases not matched to a gene: 18. The CDR3 nucleotides are TGCGCCAGCAGTCTCGCGACAGGGGAGGTTTTATACGCCGGGGAGCTGTTTTTT. Encoded protein: CASSLATGEVLYAGELFF.

Comment on this clone: This sample also contains other DNA sequences that code for the same CDR3. This chain links TRBV6-6 with TRBJ2-5; D may correspond to TRBD1 or TRBD2 (6 bases each). Trimming left V 2 bases short and J 4 bases short, with 8 bases between. Germline V lookup: CDR1 MNHNY, CDR2 SVGAGI (reference sequence). The CDR3 spans 13 residues. The CDR3 loop reads CASSYGGGETQYF. CDR3 DNA sequence: TGTGCCAGCAGTTACGGAGGGGGAGAGACCCAGTACTTC.

The J gene is TRBJ1-4, the V gene TRBV7-8, with TRBD1 matching over 9 bases. Per the germline V gene, CDR1 is SGHVS and CDR2 is FQNEAQ. The CDR3 extends over 15 amino acids. V shed 3 bases and J 6 bases; nucleotides not matched to a gene: 5. The CDR3 spells CASSLDRGSDEKLFF. The CDR3, as DNA: TGTGCCAGCAGCTTGGACAGGGGATCGGATGAAAAACTGTTTTTT. Together with reference TRBV7-8 and TRBJ1-4, the CDR3 gives the full variable domain: GAGVSQSPRYKVAKRGQDVALRCDPISGHVSLFWYQQALGQGPEFLTYFQNEAQLDKSGLPSDRFFAERPEGSVSTLKIQRTQQEDSAVYLCASSLDRGSDEKLFFGSGTQLSVL.

This rearrangement joins TRBV5-4 to TRBJ2-1; D might be TRBD1 (5 bases). The germline V gene has CDR1 SGHNT and CDR2 YYREEE (reference sequence). The ends were cut back, 2 bases at V and 6 bases at J, with 9 bases in the middle. The CDR3 covers 13 residues. CDR3 sequence reads: CASSLRTTNEQFF. CDR3 coding DNA: TGTGCCAGCAGCTTACGGACAACCAATGAGCAGTTCTTC. The full variable domain, its missing parts supplied by reference TRBV5-4 and TRBJ2-1, is ETGVTQSPTHLIKTRGQQVTLRCSSQSGHNTVSWYQQALGQGPQFIFQYYREEENGRGNFPPRFSGLQFPNYSSELNVNALELDDSALYLCASSLRTTNEQFFGPGTRLTVL.

The chain employs TRBV15 and TRBJ2-1; TRBD1 is a possible D gene (5 bases). V gave up 2 bases and J gave up 3 bases, with 14 bases separating them. Germline V gene data show CDR1 as LNHNV and CDR2 as YYDKDF (reference sequence). CDR3 size: 16 residues. For the CDR3, the DNA is TGTGCCACCAGCAGATTCAGGGAACTGATCTACAATGAGCAGTTCTTC. It is translated as CATSRFRELIYNEQFF. Full variable domain (remainder filled in from reference TRBV15 and TRBJ2-1): DAMVIQNPRYQVTQFGKPVTLSCSQTLNHNVMYWYQQKSSQAPKLLFHYYDKDFNNEADTPDNFQSRRPNTSFCFLDIRSPGLGDTAMYLCATSRFRELIYNEQFFGPGTRLTVL.

This clone appeared a single time. The gene calls are TRBV19 and TRBJ1-2; 10 nucleotides agree with TRBD1. Losses at the gene ends were 5 bases for V and 7 bases for J; bases not matched to a gene: 10. CDR3 length: 15 amino acids. Germline CDR1 reads LNHDA; CDR2 reads SQIVND (reference sequence). DNA of the CDR3: TGTGCCAGTAGTCCCCCCTGGGACAGGGGAGGTGGCTACACCTTC. Protein product: CASSPPWDRGGGYTF. Filled out from reference TRBV19 and TRBJ1-2, the complete variable domain reads DGGITQSPKYLFRKEGQNVTLSCEQNLNHDAMYWYRQDPGQGLRLIYYSQIVNDFQKGDIAEGYSVSREKKESFPLTVTSAQKNPTAFYLCASSPPWDRGGGYTFGSGTRLTVV.

The genes are TRBV29-1 and TRBJ1-5; TRBD1 agrees at 8 bases. Germline V CDR1 and CDR2: SQVTM, ANQGSEA. Trimming took 3 bases from V and 7 from J; bases not matched to a gene: 8. The CDR3 covers 14 residues. The CDR3 reads CSVETGDRDQPQHF. The CDR3 region has the DNA TGCAGCGTTGAGACAGGGGATCGAGACCAGCCCCAGCATTTT.

This CDR3 reads CASSLPLAGYNEQFF. CDR3 nucleotides: TGTGCCAGCAGCTTACCACTAGCGGGCTACAATGAGCAGTTCTTC. V is TRBV7-3 and J is TRBJ2-1; 9 nucleotides align to TRBD2. Germline assignment: CDR1 SGHTA and CDR2 FQGTGA. The junction had 2 bases not matched to a gene; V was cut back by 2 bases and J by 3 bases. The CDR3 length is 15 residues. Using reference TRBV7-3 and TRBJ2-1 for the parts outside the CDR3, the full variable domain is GAGVSQTPSNKVTEKGKYVELRCDPISGHTALYWYRQSLGQGPEFLIYFQGTGAADDSGLPNDRFFAVRPEGSVSTLKIQRTERGDSAVYLCASSLPLAGYNEQFFGPGTRLTVL.

The chain links TRBV5-5 to TRBJ2-1; D possibly corresponds to TRBD1 (5 bases). This CDR3 region has 15 residues. V lost 6 bases and J 3 bases, leaving 16 bases between the germline ends. CDR1 and CDR2 (germline): SGHKS, YYEKEE (reference sequence). In nucleotides, the CDR3 is TGTGCCAGCACCACAACCACAGGCGACTACAATGAGCAGTTCTTC. Translation: CASTTTTGDYNEQFF.

CDR3 residues: CASSPPISQETQYF. As DNA, the CDR3 is TGTGCCAGCTCACCCCCTATCTCGCAAGAGACCCAGTACTTC. The chain couples TRBV18 to TRBJ2-5; D call uncertain. Looked up from germline, CDR1 is KGHSH and CDR2 is LQKENI. This CDR3 is 14 amino acids long. V lost 3 bases to trimming and J lost 2 bases, with 10 bases between them.

The chain links TRBV5-1 to TRBJ1-3; D gene unclear. Trimming shortened V by 2 bases and J by 4 bases, and 7 bases separated the two germline ends. This CDR3 is 13 amino acids long. Germline lookup yields CDR1 SGHRS and CDR2 YFSETQ. This CDR3 reads CASSFGYGNTIYF. CDR3 sequence (DNA): TGCGCCAGCAGCTTTGGGTACGGAAACACCATATATTTT.

The CDR3 is CASSDSTGLASHEQYF. CDR3 DNA sequence: TGTGCCAGCAGCGATAGTACTGGACTAGCTTCCCACGAGCAGTACTTC. The chain uses TRBV11-2 and TRBJ2-7; TRBD2 aligns across 8 bases. Per the germline V gene, CDR1 is SGHAT and CDR2 is FQNNGV. The CDR3 loop spans 16 amino acids. J was trimmed by 5 bases and V by 5 bases; bases with no gene match: 14.

The genes are TRBV6-1 and TRBJ2-7; D not certain. The CDR3 is made up of 12 amino acids. Germline V gene data show CDR1 as MNHNS and CDR2 as SASEGT. The V end lost 1 base, the J end lost 7 bases, and 8 bases lay between the germline ends. The CDR3 coding sequence is TGTGCCAGCAGTGAAGTATTGGGGGAGCAGTACTTC. Translated: CASSEVLGEQYF.

The chain links TRBV7-4 to TRBJ2-4; 8 nucleotides agree with TRBD1. CDR3 length: 14 amino acids. Per germline, CDR1 SGHVT and CDR2 SQSDAQ. The V segment lost 2 bases and the J segment 8 bases; nucleotides outside the gene matches: 5. CDR3 amino acids: CASSLSDRVHIQYF. The CDR3 DNA reads as TGTGCCAGCAGCTTATCGGACAGGGTACACATTCAGTACTTC.

The chain joins TRBV30 to TRBJ1-1, with D possibly TRBD1 on 5 matching bases. V lost 0 bases and J 2 bases, leaving 7 bases between the germline ends. The CDR3 has 13 residues. CDR1 and CDR2 (germline): GTSNPN, SVGIG (reference sequence). The DNA of the CDR3 is TGTGCCTGGAGTGTGGACATCAACACTGAAGCTTTCTTT. This translates into CAWSVDINTEAFF.

This chain links TRBV5-6 with TRBJ1-1; no reliable D call. The germline CDR1 and CDR2 sequences are SGHDT and YYEEEE. V was pared by 3 bases and J by 1 base, with 10 bases between. CDR3 size: 14 residues. The chain's CDR3 is CASSWLTANTEAFF. CDR3 nucleotide sequence: TGTGCCAGCAGCTGGCTGACGGCGAACACTGAAGCTTTCTTT.

J is TRBJ2-2 and V is TRBV7-9; 10 bases fit TRBD2. CDR3 length equals 17 residues. Germline values: CDR1 SEHNR, CDR2 FQNEAQ (reference sequence). Trimming cost V 2 bases and J 2 bases; bases outside gene matches: 5. The CDR3 DNA is TGTGCCAGCAGCTTAAGGCTAGCGGGAGATAACACCGGGGAGCTGTTTTTT. Encoded protein: CASSLRLAGDNTGELFF. Full variable domain (outside the CDR3, taken from reference TRBV7-9 and TRBJ2-2): DTGVSQNPRHKITKRGQNVTFRCDPISEHNRLYWYRQTLGQGPEFLTYFQNEAQLEKSRLLSDRFSAERPKGSFSTLEIQRTEQGDSAMYLCASSLRLAGDNTGELFFGEGSRLTVL.

J is TRBJ2-1 and V is TRBV9; 8 nucleotides line up with TRBD1. After removal of 3 bases from V and 4 bases from J, the junction contained 6 bases not matched to a gene. Germline CDR1 reads SGDLS; CDR2 reads YYNGEE. This CDR3 comprises 15 residues. CDR3 nucleotide sequence: TGTGCCAGCAGCGACCGGGACAGGTCTTACAATGAGCAGTTCTTC. Protein sequence: CASSDRDRSYNEQFF.

The rearrangement joins TRBV5-4 to TRBJ1-2, with D unresolved. CDR3 length equals 13 residues. V shed 4 bases and J shed 8 bases, with 15 bases lying between them. CDR1 and CDR2 (germline): SGHNT, YYREEE (reference sequence). The CDR3 DNA sequence: TGTGCCAGCAGCCAAGACCTTTTACGAGGCTACACCTTC. Its protein is CASSQDLLRGYTF.